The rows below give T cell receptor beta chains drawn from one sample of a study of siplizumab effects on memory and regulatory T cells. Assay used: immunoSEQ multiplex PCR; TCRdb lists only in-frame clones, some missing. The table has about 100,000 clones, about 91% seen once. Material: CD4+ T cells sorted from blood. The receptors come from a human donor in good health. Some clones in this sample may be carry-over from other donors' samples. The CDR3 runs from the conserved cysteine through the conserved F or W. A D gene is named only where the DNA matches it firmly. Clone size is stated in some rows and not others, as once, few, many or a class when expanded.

CDR3: CASSVSSGRGNEQYF
DNA: TGTGCCAGCAGTGTGTCAAGCGGGAGGGGCAACGAGCAGTACTTC
size: NA
J: TRBJ2-7
D: TRBD2
V: TRBV6-6

CDR3: CASSGVTGTGQLDTGELFF
DNA: TGCGCCAGCAGTGGGGTCACCGGGACAGGGCAGTTGGACACCGGGGAGCTGTTTTTT
size: NA
J: TRBJ2-2
D: TRBD1
V: TRBV10-1

CDR3: CASSLVKLAGVSVDTGELFF
DNA: TGTGCCAGCAGCTTAGTAAAACTAGCGGGAGTGTCGGTGGACACCGGGGAGCTGTTTTTT
size: NA
J: TRBJ2-2
D: TRBD2
V: TRBV7-3

CDR3: CASRDGAHNEQFF
DNA: TGCGCCAGCAGAGACGGGGCGCACAATGAGCAGTTCTTC
size: NA
J: TRBJ2-1
D: NA
V: TRBV10-2

CDR3: CASSPIYSGRGAEAFF
DNA: TGCGCCAGCAGCCCGATTTACTCCGGACGAGGCGCTGAAGCTTTCTTT
size: once
J: TRBJ1-1
D: NA
V: TRBV4-1

CDR3: CASRGGRDGYNEQFF
DNA: TGTGCCAGCAGGGGGGGACGGGACGGTTACAATGAGCAGTTCTTC
size: NA
J: TRBJ2-1
D: NA
V: TRBV5-6

CDR3: CASSLGAGTGLNYGYTF
DNA: TGCGCCAGCAGCTTGGGGGCCGGGACAGGGCTAAACTATGGCTACACCTTC
size: NA
J: TRBJ1-2
D: TRBD1
V: TRBV5-1

CDR3: CASSRTGQGILGYGYTF
DNA: TGTGCCAGCAGTAGAACGGGACAGGGGATTCTTGGCTATGGCTACACCTTC
size: NA
J: TRBJ1-2
D: TRBD1
V: TRBV11-1

CDR3: CASSPGVEAFF
DNA: TGTGCCAGCAGTCCCGGGGTAGAAGCTTTCTTT
size: NA
J: TRBJ1-1
D: NA
V: TRBV6-6

CDR3: CASSPGGPNTGELFF
DNA: TGTGCCAGCTCACCCGGTGGACCGAACACCGGGGAGCTGTTTTTT
size: NA
J: TRBJ2-2
D: NA
V: TRBV18

CDR3: CASSEGKYGYTF
DNA: TGTGCCAGCAGTGAAGGCAAATATGGCTACACCTTC
size: NA
J: TRBJ1-2
D: NA
V: TRBV6-1

CDR3: CASSELGQGYTGELFF
DNA: TGTGCCAGCAGCGAGCTAGGACAGGGTTACACCGGGGAGCTGTTTTTT
size: NA
J: TRBJ2-2
D: TRBD1
V: TRBV7-9

CDR3: CASSYNRGLGYTF
DNA: TGTGCCAGCAGCTATAACAGGGGGCTTGGCTACACCTTC
size: NA
J: TRBJ1-2
D: TRBD1
V: TRBV7-9

CDR3: CATAGAANTGELFF
DNA: TGTGCCACCGCGGGCGCTGCGAACACCGGGGAGCTGTTTTTT
size: NA
J: TRBJ2-2
D: NA
V: TRBV10-3

CDR3: CASSISGLAKYNEQFF
DNA: TGTGCCAGTAGTATTTCGGGACTAGCGAAATACAATGAGCAGTTCTTC
size: NA
J: TRBJ2-1
D: TRBD2
V: TRBV19

CDR3: CASSLRLAVRVATQYF
DNA: TGTGCCAGCAGCTTAAGGCTAGCGGTCCGGGTTGCTACGCAGTATTTT
size: NA
J: TRBJ2-3
D: TRBD2
V: TRBV7-2

CDR3: CATHPRGGKSYEQYF
DNA: TGTGCCACCCACCCCAGGGGCGGGAAGTCCTACGAGCAGTACTTC
size: NA
J: TRBJ2-7
D: NA
V: TRBV28

CDR3: CASSPLRQGSNEQFF
DNA: TGTGCCAGCAGCCCCCTCAGGCAAGGTTCGAATGAGCAGTTCTTC
size: NA
J: TRBJ2-1
D: NA
V: TRBV7-9

CDR3: CASSATTGSNTGELFF
DNA: TGTGCCAGCAGTGCAACGACAGGGTCGAACACCGGGGAGCTGTTTTTT
size: NA
J: TRBJ2-2
D: TRBD1
V: TRBV2

CDR3: CASSQSSRISTGAQETQYF
DNA: TGCGCCAGCAGTCAATCATCAAGGATTTCGACAGGGGCCCAAGAGACCCAGTACTTC
size: NA
J: TRBJ2-5
D: TRBD1
V: TRBV23-1

CDR3: CASSLAGGANTGELFF
DNA: TGTGCCAGCAGCTTGGCGGGAGGGGCGAACACCGGGGAGCTGTTTTTT
size: NA
J: TRBJ2-2
D: TRBD2
V: TRBV7-8

CDR3: CAISGQGASYGYTF
DNA: TGTGCCATCAGCGGACAGGGGGCGAGCTATGGCTACACCTTC
size: NA
J: TRBJ1-2
D: TRBD1
V: TRBV10-3

CDR3: CASRGPDTQYF
DNA: TGTGCCAGCAGGGGCCCAGATACGCAGTATTTT
size: NA
J: TRBJ2-3
D: NA
V: TRBV7-9

CDR3: CASGTSGSGNTIYF
DNA: TGTGCCAGCGGAACCTCAGGATCTGGAAACACCATATATTTT
size: NA
J: TRBJ1-3
D: NA
V: TRBV27

CDR3: CASSVSGNNEQFF
DNA: TGTGCCAGCAGCGTATCCGGAAACAATGAGCAGTTCTTC
size: NA
J: TRBJ2-1
D: NA
V: TRBV9

CDR3: CASRQGSYEQYF
DNA: TGTGCCAGCAGGCAGGGCAGCTACGAGCAGTACTTC
size: once
J: TRBJ2-7
D: NA
V: TRBV6-6

CDR3: CASSLRFEQFF
DNA: TGTGCCAGCAGCTTACGGTTTGAGCAGTTCTTC
size: NA
J: TRBJ2-1
D: NA
V: TRBV7-8

CDR3: CASSPSLAGPPNEQFF
DNA: TGTGCCAGCAGCCCGTCTCTAGCGGGACCGCCCAATGAGCAGTTCTTC
size: NA
J: TRBJ2-1
D: TRBD2
V: TRBV9

CDR3: CASSRQGVLPSNQPQHF
DNA: TGTGCCAGTAGTCGACAGGGGGTCCTCCCTAGCAATCAGCCCCAGCATTTT
size: NA
J: TRBJ1-5
D: TRBD1
V: TRBV19

CDR3: CASSNRPASTDTQYF
DNA: TGTGCCAGCAGTAATAGGCCAGCTAGCACAGATACGCAGTATTTT
size: NA
J: TRBJ2-3
D: NA
V: TRBV6-5

CDR3: CASSLDIGDTQYF
DNA: TGTGCCAGCAGCTTAGATATAGGGGATACGCAGTATTTT
size: NA
J: TRBJ2-3
D: NA
V: TRBV11-2

CDR3: CASITLDKKFPYEQYF
DNA: TGTGCCAGCATTACCCTTGACAAGAAGTTCCCTTACGAGCAGTACTTC
size: NA
J: TRBJ2-7
D: NA
V: TRBV6-4

CDR3: CASSLTGSKETQYF
DNA: TGTGCCAGCAGCTTAACCGGGAGTAAGGAGACCCAGTACTTC
size: NA
J: TRBJ2-5
D: NA
V: TRBV7-3

CDR3: CASRGDRARNTGELFF
DNA: TGTGCCAGCAGGGGTGACAGGGCCCGAAACACCGGGGAGCTGTTTTTT
size: NA
J: TRBJ2-2
D: TRBD1
V: TRBV2

CDR3: CASSVGQGDTQYF
DNA: TGTGCCAGCAGCGTAGGCCAGGGTGATACGCAGTATTTT
size: NA
J: TRBJ2-3
D: NA
V: TRBV9

CDR3: CASSDQGPDREQYF
DNA: TGTGCCAGCAGTGACCAAGGTCCCGATCGCGAGCAGTACTTC
size: NA
J: TRBJ2-7
D: NA
V: TRBV6-4

CDR3: CASSATTGLADTQYF
DNA: TGTGCCAGCAGCGCAACGACAGGGTTGGCCGATACGCAGTATTTT
size: NA
J: TRBJ2-3
D: TRBD1
V: TRBV9